This T cell receptor (beta chain) was recovered during a study of patients and donors after allogeneic stem cell transplantation. TCRdb re-derived calls from the RT-PCR reads in MiXCR, one entry per CDR3 protein. The table shows 24,000 or so distinct CDR3 sequences, with about 28% occurring only once. CDR1 and CDR2 from the germline V gene are SQVTM and ANQGSEA. Trimming removed 3 bases from V and 7 bases from J, with 15 bases in between. The CDR3 runs to 13 residues. This chain links TRBV29-1 with TRBJ1-2, with D perhaps TRBD1 (6 bases). The receptor comes from a human donor who was either an allogeneic HSCT recipient or a stem cell or donor lymphocyte infusion donor (not recorded which). It is not recorded whose cells these are; they may come from a transplant donor. Sequencing input: blood, either unsorted or a sorted T cell fraction (not recorded which). CDR3 amino acids: CSVDGQGYRGYTF. The CDR3 DNA is TGCAGCGTTGACGGGCAGGGGTATCGTGGCTACACCTTC.